This TCR beta chain comes out of a study of blood T cell repertoires in COVID-19. Study-level information: The samples span acute and convalescent COVID-19 from the United States, Italy and Spain. T cells, B-cell-depleted T cells, or PBMCs provided the cDNA or gDNA that served as material.

This table comes from immunoSEQ multiplex PCR, and its TCRdb copy is limited to in-frame clones, with some not included. The sample records a few hundred thousand clones, around 84% being singletons. Sample: peripheral blood. This TCR was sampled from a woman aged 70-85 years with active or convalescent COVID-19.

DNA for the CDR3: TGTGCCACCAGTGGGGACAGGTTTAACTATGGCTACACCTTC. It is translated as CATSGDRFNYGYTF. The chain couples TRBV24-1 to TRBJ1-2; 8 bases are a match to TRBD1. The germline gives CDR1 KGHDR, CDR2 SFDVKD. Trimming took 5 bases from V and 1 from J; bases not matched to a gene: 2. CDR3 size: 14 residues.